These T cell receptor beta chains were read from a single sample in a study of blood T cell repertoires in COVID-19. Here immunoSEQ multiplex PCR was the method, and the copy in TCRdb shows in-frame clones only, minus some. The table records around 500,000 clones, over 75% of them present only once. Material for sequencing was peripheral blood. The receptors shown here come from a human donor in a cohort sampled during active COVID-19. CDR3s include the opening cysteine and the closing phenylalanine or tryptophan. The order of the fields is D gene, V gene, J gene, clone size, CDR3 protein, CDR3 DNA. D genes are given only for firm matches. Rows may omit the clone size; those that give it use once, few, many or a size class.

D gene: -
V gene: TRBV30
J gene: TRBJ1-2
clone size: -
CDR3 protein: CAWRGGGYGYTF
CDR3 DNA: TGTGCCTGGAGGGGGGGAGGGTATGGCTACACCTTC

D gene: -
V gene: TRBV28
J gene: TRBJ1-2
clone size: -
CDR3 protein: CASTVLGGDYGYTF
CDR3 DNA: TGTGCCAGCACCGTACTAGGGGGAGACTATGGCTACACCTTC

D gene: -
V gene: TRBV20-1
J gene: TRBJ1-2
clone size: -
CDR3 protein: CSAHWEGYTF
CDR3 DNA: TGCAGTGCTCATTGGGAGGGTTACACCTTC

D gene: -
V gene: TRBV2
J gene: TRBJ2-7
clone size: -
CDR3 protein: CASRATRNRYEQYF
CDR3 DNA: TGTGCCAGCAGGGCGACTAGGAATCGCTACGAGCAGTACTTC

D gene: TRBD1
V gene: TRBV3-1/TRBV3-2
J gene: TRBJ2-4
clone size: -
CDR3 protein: CASSQEGGRIQYF
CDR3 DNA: TGTGCCAGCAGCCAAGAAGGGGGCCGAATTCAGTACTTC

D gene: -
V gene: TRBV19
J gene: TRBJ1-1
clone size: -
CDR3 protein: CASSSDRLNTEAFF
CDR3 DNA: TGTGCCAGTAGTTCTGACAGACTGAACACTGAAGCTTTCTTT

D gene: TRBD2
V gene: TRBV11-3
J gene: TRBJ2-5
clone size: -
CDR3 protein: CASSSSGRRGETQYF
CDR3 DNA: TGTGCCAGCAGTAGTAGCGGGAGAAGAGGAGAGACCCAGTACTTC

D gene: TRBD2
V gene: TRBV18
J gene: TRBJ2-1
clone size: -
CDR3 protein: CASSPREAGGLSYNEQFF
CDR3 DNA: TGTGCCAGCTCACCACGGGAAGCGGGAGGGCTCTCCTACAATGAGCAGTTCTTC

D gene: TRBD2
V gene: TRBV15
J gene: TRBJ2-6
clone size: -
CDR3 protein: CATSRGGNSGANVLTF
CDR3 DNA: TGTGCCACCAGCAGGGGGGGGAATTCTGGGGCCAACGTCCTGACTTTC

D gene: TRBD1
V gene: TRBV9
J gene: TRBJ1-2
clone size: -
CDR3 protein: CASSVDRTGGLRGYTF
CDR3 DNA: TGTGCCAGCAGCGTAGATAGGACAGGGGGCTTGAGGGGCTACACCTTC

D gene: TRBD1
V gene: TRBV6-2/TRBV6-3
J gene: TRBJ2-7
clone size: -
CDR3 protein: CASSPTGGSSYEQYF
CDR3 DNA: TGTGCCAGCAGCCCGACAGGGGGGAGCTCCTACGAGCAGTACTTC

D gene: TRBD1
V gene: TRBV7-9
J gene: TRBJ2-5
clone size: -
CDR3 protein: CASSSLQGDQETQYF
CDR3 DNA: TGTGCCAGCAGCTCACTACAGGGGGATCAAGAGACCCAGTACTTC

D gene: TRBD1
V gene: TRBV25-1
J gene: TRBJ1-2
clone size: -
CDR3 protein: CASSELGQGARGYTF
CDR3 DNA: TGTGCCAGCAGTGAATTGGGACAGGGGGCGAGAGGCTACACCTTC

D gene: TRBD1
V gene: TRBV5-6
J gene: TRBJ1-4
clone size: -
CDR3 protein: CASSPAGQGNEKLFF
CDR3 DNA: TGTGCCAGCAGCCCAGCGGGACAGGGGAATGAAAAACTGTTTTTT

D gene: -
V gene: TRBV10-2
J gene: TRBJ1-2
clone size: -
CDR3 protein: CASSEAGVNYGYTF
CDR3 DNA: TGCGCCAGCAGTGAGGCGGGAGTAAACTATGGCTACACCTTC

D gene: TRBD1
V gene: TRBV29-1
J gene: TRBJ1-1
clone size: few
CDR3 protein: CSAARQGGTEAFF
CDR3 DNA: TGCAGCGCCGCCCGACAGGGGGGCACTGAAGCTTTCTTT

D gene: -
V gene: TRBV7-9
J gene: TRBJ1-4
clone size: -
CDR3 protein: CASSLGSNEKLFF
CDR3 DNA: TGTGCCAGCAGCTTAGGGAGTAATGAAAAACTGTTTTTT

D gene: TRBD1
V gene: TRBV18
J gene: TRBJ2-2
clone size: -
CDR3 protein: CASSPGIPGGANTGELFF
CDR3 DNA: TGTGCCAGCTCACCTGGGATTCCAGGGGGCGCGAACACCGGGGAGCTGTTTTTT

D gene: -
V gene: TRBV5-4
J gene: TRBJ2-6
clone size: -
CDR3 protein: CASSPGVASSGANVLTF
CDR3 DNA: TGTGCCAGCAGCCCCGGGGTAGCTTCGTCTGGGGCCAACGTCCTGACTTTC

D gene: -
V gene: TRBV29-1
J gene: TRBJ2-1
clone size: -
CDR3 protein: CSVASAMRSYNEQFF
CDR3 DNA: TGCAGCGTTGCGTCCGCCATGCGATCCTACAATGAGCAGTTCTTC

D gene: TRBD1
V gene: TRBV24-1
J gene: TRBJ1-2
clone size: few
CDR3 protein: CATMWAGGKYGYTF
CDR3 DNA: TGTGCCACCATGTGGGCAGGGGGGAAATATGGCTACACCTTC

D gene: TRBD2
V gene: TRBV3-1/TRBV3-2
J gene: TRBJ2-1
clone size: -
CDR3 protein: CASSFRLAGGNNEQFF
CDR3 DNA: TGTGCCAGCAGCTTTCGACTAGCGGGAGGTAACAATGAGCAGTTCTTC

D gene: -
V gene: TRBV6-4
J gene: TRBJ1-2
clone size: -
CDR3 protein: CASSYSRGNYGYTF
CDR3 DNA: TGTGCCAGCAGTTACTCGCGAGGGAACTATGGCTACACCTTC

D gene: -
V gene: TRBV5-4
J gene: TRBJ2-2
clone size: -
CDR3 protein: CASSTGRGKSNTGELFF
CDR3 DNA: TGTGCCAGCAGCACCGGACGCGGGAAATCGAACACCGGGGAGCTGTTTTTT

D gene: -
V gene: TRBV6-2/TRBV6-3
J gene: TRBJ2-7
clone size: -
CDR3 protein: CASSQRGAGSSYEQYF
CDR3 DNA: TGTGCCAGCAGCCAACGCGGGGCAGGGTCATCCTACGAGCAGTACTTC